This TCR beta chain stems from a study of cytomegalovirus exposure and HLA in healthy donors (dated by TCRdb to the late 2010s). Regarding the research as a whole: According to an earlier analysis of several hundred of the donors, about 180 million T cells yielded 117 million unique TCR beta sequences and about 300 Gb of sequence data. The study profiled the T cell repertoires of 550 to 700 subjects by immunosequencing and related them to cytomegalovirus serostatus. In the later analysis, no new phenotypic data were used to find candidate immune exposures; instead, reliance was placed on TCR beta sequences and their occurrence across donors. Among almost 400 genotyped donors of the cohort, an average of approximately 230,000 unique TCR beta nucleotide sequences were sequenced per donor, around 18% of them non-productive. Donor age, sex, ethnicity and CMV serostatus were collected together with the repertoire data. Of the roughly 400 genotyped donors, 81% were placed in the genetic ancestry cluster associated with self-reported Caucasian donors. Typing coverage varied by locus: roughly 629-630 donors for A, B, C, DRB1 and DQB1; approximately 500 for DQA1; about 600 for DPA1; approximately 450 for DPB1. All discovery cohort repertoires had been generated on a single sequencing platform. Roughly 5 DR-DQ haplotypes were treated as single units for association and clustering because of strong linkage in the cohort. A separate validation cohort of about 110 different subjects was used in addition to the roughly 670-subject first cohort. An earlier analysis of around 580 of the donors used high-throughput TCR beta sequencing to judge whether each TCR beta V gene segment behaved as functional or pseudogenic. A later genetic analysis used genome-wide SNP genotypes for about 55% of the 666 donors, treating that subset as a discovery cohort. Both class I and class II loci were covered by HLA typing, at four-digit resolution. The aim of the study was to test whether cataloging public T cell receptors could identify signatures of past pathogen exposure. An early release covering roughly 600 HLA-typed donors comprised approximately 300 gigabases of sequencing data and approximately 85 million unique TCR sequences. A later analysis re-analyzed previously published TCR beta repertoires from 660 or so donors and added high-resolution HLA genotyping to study TCR occurrence patterns. High-throughput TCR immunosequencing, statistical association of individual TCRs with disease status, and machine learning were combined to predict cytomegalovirus infection status. What the study reported, not specific to this receptor: The earlier analysis of nearly 600 of the donors excluded 15 to 20 rarely observed V segments, including chromosome 9 orphons, because counts were too low. In vitro tests confirmed that a few of the cytomegalovirus-associated TCR beta chains recognize cytomegalovirus antigens. According to a later analysis, most CMV-associated TCR beta chains appeared to be HLA-restricted, and the HLA associations seemed to be driven largely by CMV exposure. Correlated functional status among segregating V segments might be attributable to linkage disequilibrium, but an unknown experimental factor could not be ruled out. The classifier was reported to diagnose cytomegalovirus status with high specificity and sensitivity in both the original cohort and the validation cohort. The study gave a list of about 160 TCR beta chains associated with cytomegalovirus. In a later analysis, HLA-associated TCR beta chains were found to be more clonally expanded and to have lower generation probabilities than equally common non-associated chains. According to a later genetic analysis, donors in an Asian-associated ancestry cluster had fewer N-insertions in productive TCRs than the roughly 700-donor mean. When HLA alleles, especially DR and DQ, strongly co-occurred, attributing TCR associations to individual alleles was difficult. According to a later analysis, TCR association rates differed among HLA loci, with DRB1 alleles showing the most associated TCRs and HLA-C alleles showing the fewest. A cluster of highly shared sequence variants was judged likely to be a technical artifact of the sequencing pipeline. The authors suggested that the approach could potentially be generalized to other disease states and immunological phenotypes. V-gene and J-gene trimming of TCR beta chains was associated with a missense DCLRE1C variant in a later genetic analysis, and the association was replicated in an independent cohort. The cohort was sequenced for TCR beta chains only, and without alpha or paired-chain data the features that could be detected were limited. Several of the top co-occurrence clusters appeared to be linked to parvovirus B19, influenza, CMV and Epstein-Barr virus, according to a later analysis. While some public TCRs were present in many individuals, most TCR sequences turned up only very rarely across donors. At a false discovery rate of 0.05, a later analysis linked 16,000 or so TCR beta sequences to specific HLA alleles. A further reported finding was that TCR beta sequences accurately predicted the HLA-A and HLA-B alleles for most subjects in the first cohort. Roughly uniform sequencing depth across donors was assumed in presence/absence analyses, although this assumption may not hold. The only immune exposure information available for the cohort was CMV serostatus. Some IMGT-functional V segments, including TRBV6-2 and TRBV6-3, could not be told apart with the 87-base-pair reads, so those segments were excluded. Because some donors lacked HLA typing at each locus, the association tests relied only on the typed subset. In an earlier analysis of about 600 of the donors, most TCR beta V segments appeared in productive rearrangements about 87% or about 30% of the time, broadly matching IMGT annotations.

V loses 7 bases, J loses 12 bases, and the germline ends lie 16 bases apart. CDR1 MDHEN and CDR2 SYDVKM are derived from the germline V gene. Reading from cysteine to phenylalanine, the CDR3 counts 12 amino acids. The DNA shown is the 36-base CDR3, in frame from base 1. For this clone: The antigen it binds to is not known. The input lacks base qualities; no much larger clone sits a single base away.

Receptor amplification or capture employed the immunoSEQ multiplex PCR assay. A mixture of 60 forward primers for TCR Vbeta segments and 13 reverse primers for TCR Jbeta segments was used in the multiplex PCR. The CDR3 region of rearranged TCR beta genes was amplified from genomic DNA with a multiplex PCR assay. The amplified TCR beta libraries were sequenced on the Illumina HiSeq System as 87-base-pair reads. The authors' analysis ran thus. A later analysis counted about 80 million unique TCR beta chains across the 700 or so repertoires, and roughly 11 million of these chains were shared by at least two donors. To remove PCR and sequencing errors, raw reads were error-corrected and collapsed into unique sequences using a nearest-neighbor algorithm that merged closely related sequences. To assign V, D and J gene segments, CDR3 sequences were aligned to IMGT reference sequences. Each retained sequence needed at least a six-nucleotide match to both a V gene segment and a J gene segment. Rearrangements were called productive when the CDR3 lacked stop codons and stayed in frame with V and J; all others were non-productive. CDR3 was defined by IMGT convention, running from the second conserved V-encoded cysteine to the conserved J-encoded phenylalanine. Sequences without an unambiguous match to a single V gene segment were excluded from the earlier analysis of 450 to 650 of the donors. In an earlier analysis of almost 600 of the donors, a V segment was called functional when productive rearrangements were above 56.7%, and segregating when the standard deviation between donors exceeded 5%. A statistical classification framework was built to diagnose cytomegalovirus status from the catalog of TCR beta chain sequences. In a later analysis, TCR nucleotide sequences were compared against IMGT/GENE-DB human TR gene sequences so that V and J genes could be assigned. Using the TCRdist pipeline, a later analysis assigned CDR3 sequences along with most-parsimonious VDJ recombination scenarios. In a later analysis, each TCR beta chain was defined by its CDR3 amino acid sequence together with its V-gene family, and reads lacking a unique V-gene family were excluded. A later analysis removed 500 to 650 highly shared, low-generation-probability nucleotide sequences to deal with suspected cross-contamination and a sequencing artifact. For each public chain, a later analysis derived a clonal expansion index from normalized ranks of inferred template counts within each repertoire. In a later analysis, generation probabilities were computed using a VDJ recombination model fitted to out-of-frame rearrangements, and the results were checked against IGoR. In a later analysis, hypergeometric tests were used to score TCR-TCR, TCR-HLA and TCR-CMV co-occurrence, with a repertoire-size bias correction applied to TCR pairs. In a later analysis, false discovery rates were estimated by permuting HLA or CMV assignments 20 times. In a later analysis, co-occurring TCRs were grouped with DBSCAN, and TCRdist sequence similarity was added when clustering was performed within HLA-allele-positive subsets. Repertoires with fewer than 30,000 or more than 120,000 public chains, plus five repertoires with anomalous nucleotide sharing, were excluded from co-occurrence clustering. TCRdb provides this immuneACCESS table in a form limited to in-frame rearrangements. Some clones are lacking; in checked studies, under half of them reflect an unresolved V gene, and why the rest are absent is not known. That table is the source of V, J and clone size, and D and trimming were worked out from the DNA. The sample records some 170,000 clones, around 76% of which are singletons. The ten biggest clones cover roughly 1.6% of the sample.

The cohort was made up of 500 to 850 healthy bone marrow donors. All cohort members were sampled while nominally healthy, although unrecorded immune exposures were likely present. The donor was CMV seropositive and belonged to the group of around 300 seropositive cohort members. Each donor provided a peripheral blood sample, and peripheral blood mononuclear cells were used for TCR beta sequencing. Genomic DNA was extracted from the blood cell samples with the Qiagen DNeasy Blood Extraction Kit. Sequencing used PBMCs. The sequence links TRBV28 to TRBJ1-5; possibly the D gene is TRBD1, per 5 matching bases. The TCR sequence derives from a girl under 18 in good health and CMV-seropositive. The CDR3 corresponds to CASTVGGVHQHF. Here is the DNA: TGTGCCAGCACCGTGGGGGGGGTGCACCAGCATTTT.